The source of this T cell receptor beta chain is a study of blood T cell repertoires in COVID-19. Looking at the study overall: Samples representing acute and convalescent COVID-19 were sourced from the United States, Italy and Spain. The analysed material was cDNA or gDNA that came from T cells, B-cell-depleted T cells, or PBMCs.

There are a few counts of this clone. Assay: immunoSEQ multiplex PCR; the TCRdb copy retains only in-frame clones and omits some. The data contain about 61,000 clones, around 88% of them singletons. This sequence originates from a human donor in a cohort sampled during active COVID-19. Material: peripheral blood.

The CDR3 is CASSERRYLYNEQFF. The DNA of the CDR3 is TGTGCCAGCAGTGAAAGGCGGTACTTATACAATGAGCAGTTCTTC. The rearrangement uses TRBV6-1 and TRBJ2-1; D ambiguous. This CDR3 has 15 amino acids. The germline V gene has CDR1 MNHNS and CDR2 SASEGT. V was pared by 2 bases and J by 4 bases, with 12 bases between.